This TCR beta chain was retrieved from a study of cytomegalovirus exposure and HLA in healthy donors. About the study: Prior work identified roughly 120 million unique TCR beta sequences in some 200 million T cells.

In the PCR, 60 Vbeta and 13 Jbeta primers were used. Profiling relied on immunoSEQ multiplex PCR, and the TCRdb table lists in-frame clones only, not all of them. The table has 150,000 to 200,000 clones, around 82% seen once. At the time of sampling, donors were nominally healthy, though unrecorded immune exposures were likely. This clone was recorded once. The target antigen is unknown. The germline V gene has CDR1 LNHDA and CDR2 SQIVND (reference sequence). CDR3 length: 16 residues. V gave up 4 bases and J gave up 0 bases; unmatched junction bases: 8. Study conclusions and caveats: Immune exposure data for these donors was limited to CMV serostatus. In a later analysis, parvovirus B19, influenza, CMV and Epstein-Barr virus appeared linked to several top co-occurrence clusters.

The chain is built from TRBV19 and TRBJ1-1, with TRBD1 matching over 7 bases. Material: PBMCs. The receptor's source is a man between 40 and 49 years old in good health and CMV-seronegative. The CDR3 nucleotides are TGTGCCAGTAGTACAGGGACAGAAATTATGAACACTGAAGCTTTCTTT. Its translation: CASSTGTEIMNTEAFF.